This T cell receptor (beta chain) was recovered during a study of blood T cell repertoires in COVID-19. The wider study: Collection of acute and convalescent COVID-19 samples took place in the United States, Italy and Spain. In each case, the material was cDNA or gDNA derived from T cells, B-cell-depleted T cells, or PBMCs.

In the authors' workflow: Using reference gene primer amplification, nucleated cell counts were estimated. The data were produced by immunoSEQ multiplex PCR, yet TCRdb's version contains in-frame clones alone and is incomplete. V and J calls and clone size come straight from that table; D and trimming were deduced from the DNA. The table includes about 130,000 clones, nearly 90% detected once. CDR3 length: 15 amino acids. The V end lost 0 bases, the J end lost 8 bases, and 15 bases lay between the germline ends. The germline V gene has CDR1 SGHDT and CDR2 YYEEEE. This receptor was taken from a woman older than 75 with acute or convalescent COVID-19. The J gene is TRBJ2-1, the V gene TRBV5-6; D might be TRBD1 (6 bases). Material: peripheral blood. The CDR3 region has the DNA TGTGCCAGCAGCTTGGGACAGGTGATGGCCGATGAGCAGTTCTTC. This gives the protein CASSLGQVMADEQFF.